The sequence of this T cell receptor beta chain was determined in a study of OX40 agonist ivuxolimab in advanced cancers. Turning to the study itself: The dose-escalation cohort was approximately 81% male, with a mean age of about 56 years, ranging about 20 to 85. Therapy given before enrollment (anti-PD-1, anti-PD-L1 or anti-CTLA-4) was allowed, and around 41% had some. General observations from the study: Part of the nonresponder group also had normalized T-cell clonal expansion that was low. Circulating CD4+ and CD8+ T cells showed clonal expansion by week 6 at 0.1 to 3.0 mg/kg.

The V gene's germline CDR1 is SGHRS and CDR2 YFSETQ. V lost 2 bases and J lost 7; bases outside the gene matches: 7. The CDR3 contains 15 residues. Sequencing was performed with immunoSEQ multiplex PCR; in TCRdb, only in-frame clones are kept and a portion is missing. Among 66,000 or so clones listed, approximately 86% were seen once. This clone came up once. Its specificity is not known. This TCR was recovered from an adult with an advanced solid tumor such as melanoma, head and neck, liver or kidney cancer. The source material was CD4+ or CD8+ T cells sorted from blood, sampled in a trial of the OX40 agonist ivuxolimab. The rearrangement links TRBV5-1 to TRBJ2-7, with 12 nucleotides matching TRBD1. In nucleotides, the CDR3 is TGCGCCAGCAGCTTCCCGGGACAGGGGGCCGGGGAGCAGTACTTC. Translating gives CASSFPGQGAGEQYF.